A single sample gave rise to the 10 T cell receptor beta chains below, sequenced in a study of T cells in Graves' hyperthyroidism and ophthalmopathy. Amplification of TCR beta CDR3 regions used RNA as the template. The study used the HTBI primer set for a first-round RT-PCR of the TCR CDR3. TCRdb redid the calling of the multiplex PCR reads with MiXCR, one entry per CDR3 protein. This sample has 500,000 to 650,000 distinct CDR3 sequences, with roughly 17% found just once. Sequencing input: blood. The receptor source for this set is a woman between 18 and 30 years old with Graves' ophthalmopathy.

V gene TRBV4-3 combines with J gene TRBJ1-5, with D possibly matching TRBD1 (6 bases). The length of the CDR3 is 16 residues. Between the trimmed V and J ends, which lost 3 bases and 4 bases, there was a span of 16 bases. Germline loops: CDR1 LGHNA, CDR2 YSLEER. The CDR3 DNA is TGCGCCAGCAGCCAGGGGGCGGACAGCCCGAATCAGCCCCAGCATTTT. It is translated as CASSQGADSPNQPQHF.

The V and J genes are TRBV7-3 and TRBJ1-5, with TRBD1 matching over 8 bases. This CDR3 region has 14 residues. Trimming took 5 bases from V and 4 from J; bases not matched to a gene: 4. Germline V gives CDR1 SGHTA, CDR2 FQGTGA. CDR3 region: CASSPQGANQPQHF. DNA of the CDR3: TGTGCCAGCAGCCCTCAGGGGGCTAATCAGCCCCAGCATTTT.

This chain joins TRBV20-1 and TRBJ2-1, with D uncertain. The CDR3 extends over 12 amino acids. Germline CDR1 reads DFQATT; CDR2 reads SNEGSKA (reference sequence). Between the trimmed V and J ends, which lost 5 bases and 3 bases, there was a span of 8 bases. CDR3 in DNA: TGCAGTGCTCCTTTGGGCTACAATGAGCAGTTCTTC. Translated, it gives CSAPLGYNEQFF.

Notes on this clonotype: A much larger clone lies a single base off, so this may be a read error. The chain recombines TRBV5-1 with TRBJ2-3; D gene ambiguous. CDR1 and CDR2 (germline): SGHRS, YFSETQ. V was trimmed by 8 bases and J by 4 bases, leaving 14 bases between them. CDR3 length: 13 amino acids. CDR3 nucleotides: TGCGCCAGTGCCCGGCGGAGCGCAGATACGCAGTATTTT. This gives the protein CASARRSADTQYF.

This clonotype was found many times. The V and J genes are TRBV2 and TRBJ2-1; 13 nucleotides line up with TRBD2. V lost 3 bases to trimming and J lost 6 bases; unmatched junction nucleotides: 5. CDR1 SNHLY and CDR2 FYNNEI come from the germline V gene. The CDR3 consists of 16 residues. CDR3 sequence reads: CASSERLAGGLNEQFF. The CDR3 DNA follows: TGTGCCAGCAGTGAGAGACTAGCGGGGGGCCTCAATGAGCAGTTCTTC.

This clonotype has a count of ten or more. CDR3 sequence: CSARDSGQMNTEAFF. CDR3 in DNA: TGCAGTGCTAGAGACAGCGGACAGATGAACACTGAAGCTTTCTTT. The rearrangement uses TRBV20-1 and TRBJ1-1, with D possibly matching TRBD1 (6 bases). This CDR3 has 15 amino acids. CDR1 and CDR2 from the germline V gene are DFQATT and SNEGSKA (reference sequence). V shed 0 bases and J shed 0 bases, with 11 bases lying between them.

This clonotype showed up many times. Germline is not matched at one junction end, which may reflect a read error. J is TRBJ2-3 and V is TRBV7-3, with D maybe TRBD2 (6 bases). The length of the CDR3 is 13 residues. Germline V gene sequence: CDR1 SGHTA, CDR2 FQGTGA. The CDR3 spells CASSLTGADTQYF. The CDR3 DNA reads TGTGCCAGCAGTTTAACGGGGGCAGATACGCAGTATTTT.

In its sample, this clonotype was seen many times. V and J are TRBV20-1 and TRBJ1-5; the D is unclear. Trimming pared 3 bases from V and 7 bases from J, leaving 10 bases between. This CDR3 comprises 12 residues. Germline assignment: CDR1 DFQATT and CDR2 SNEGSKA (reference sequence). The CDR3 spells CSASGRTQPQHF. The CDR3 DNA follows: TGCAGTGCTAGCGGCCGGACCCAGCCCCAGCATTTT.

In this sample, this clonotype turned up a few times. The chain has TRBV29-1 and TRBJ2-1; possible D gene TRBD1, 6 bases. Germline V gene lookup returns CDR1 SQVTM and CDR2 ANQGSEA. Between the trimmed V and J ends, which lost 8 bases and 6 bases, there was a span of 14 bases. This CDR3 contains 12 residues. This CDR3 is CSSDQGPNEQFF. The CDR3 DNA reads as TGCAGCTCAGACCAGGGGCCCAATGAGCAGTTCTTC.

This clonotype was observed a handful of times. V and J are TRBV3-2 and TRBJ2-2; the DNA was not compared with TRBD1, the D call given in the table. TRBV3-2 is classified as a pseudogene. The CDR3 length is 17 residues. CDR3 region: CASSQDPRTGNTGELFF. DNA of the CDR3: TGTGCCAGCAGCCAAGATCCCCGGACAGGGAACACCGGGGAGCTGTTTTTT.